The 3 T cell receptor beta chains in this list originate from one sample, sequenced in a study of T cells in localized non-small cell lung cancer. The assay was immunoSEQ multiplex PCR, and TCRdb's table has in-frame clones only and misses some. The table lists 35,000 to 50,000 clones, approximately 86% of them singletons, with roughly 6.1% in the top ten. The sequencing here drew on peripheral blood, taken before any cancer treatment. Receptors were obtained from a man between 40 and 70 years old with stage I lung adenocarcinoma.

A single count supports this clone. The chain uses TRBV4-1 and TRBJ2-5, with TRBD2 identical over 8 bases. Unmatched junction bases numbered 11, after V lost 4 bases and J lost 1 base. This CDR3 region has 17 residues. The germline gives CDR1 MGHRA, CDR2 YSYEKL. Written as DNA, the CDR3 is TGCGCCAGCAGCCTTCCGGGGGGACTAGAATCCCAAGAGACCCAGTACTTC. It codes for CASSLPGGLESQETQYF.

The CDR3 loop reads CASSESGFQETQYF. DNA of the CDR3: TGTGCCAGCAGTGAATCGGGATTCCAAGAGACCCAGTACTTC. This rearrangement joins TRBV25-1 to TRBJ2-5; possibly TRBD2 for D (5 bases). CDR3 length: 14 amino acids. Trimming cost V 1 base and J 1 base, with 7 bases left between them. CDR1 is MGHDK and CDR2 is SYGVNS in the germline V gene.

The V and J genes are TRBV19 and TRBJ2-5; TRBD1 might be the D (6 bases). The V end lost 7 bases, the J end lost 2 bases, and 14 bases lay between the germline ends. From germline, CDR1 is LNHDA and CDR2 SQIVND (reference sequence). The CDR3 length is 14 residues. CDR3 sequence (DNA): TGTGCCAGTATCCATCCGGGACAACAAGAGACCCAGTACTTC. Translation gives CASIHPGQQETQYF.